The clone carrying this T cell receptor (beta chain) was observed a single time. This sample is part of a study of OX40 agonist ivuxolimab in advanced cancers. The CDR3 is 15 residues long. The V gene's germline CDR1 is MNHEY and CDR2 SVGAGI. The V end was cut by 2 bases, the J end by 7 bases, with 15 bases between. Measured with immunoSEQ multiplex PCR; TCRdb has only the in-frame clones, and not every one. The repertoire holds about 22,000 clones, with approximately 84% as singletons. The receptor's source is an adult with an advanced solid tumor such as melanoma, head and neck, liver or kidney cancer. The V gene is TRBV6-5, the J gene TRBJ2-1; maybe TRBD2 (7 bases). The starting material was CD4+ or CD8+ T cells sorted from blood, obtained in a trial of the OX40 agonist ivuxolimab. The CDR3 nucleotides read TGTGCCAGCAGTTACAGGGGGGGGGCCGGAAATGAGCAGTTCTTC. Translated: CASSYRGGAGNEQFF.